This paragraph covers one T cell receptor beta chain sequence. The clone's antigen remains unknown. Base qualities are missing; no much larger clone stands one base away. The sample is drawn from a study of shared clonotypes between healthy human individuals (dated by TCRdb to 2019 to 2021). In the study overall: Three men and a couple of women, aged 18 to 49 years, made up the cohort. For each donor, CD4 naive and CD4 memory were each run on three plates, CD8 naive on two plates, and CD8 memory on one plate. To estimate repertoire size and how much clonotypes are shared between individuals, the study performed deep sequencing of blood TCR repertoires from about five healthy adults. Different laboratories and diverse techniques were used to prepare libraries and sequence TCR repertoires, to increase sequencing depth and limit assay-specific biases. Leukapheresis yielded between about 0.9 and 10 billion PBMCs per donor.

The donors were healthy, HIV-negative adults who had no recently reported acute infections or vaccinations. All donors were Caucasian adults living in Nashville, Tennessee, USA. CD4+ T cells were enriched by magnetic negative selection; naive cells were then positively selected on CD45RA, and the negative fraction formed the memory subset. After blood collection by leukapheresis, PBMCs were isolated using Ficoll-Histopaque density gradient centrifugation and then cryopreserved in the vapor phase of liquid nitrogen. Analytical flow cytometry was used to check the purity and quantity of every magnetically sorted T cell population. From each sorted fraction, genomic DNA was isolated and quantified by UV absorbance on a Nanodrop 2000c. Using the deep immunoSEQ assay, multiplex PCR amplified TCR CDR3 regions from genomic DNA. For each cell subset, the extracted genomic DNA was distributed evenly across all wells of several immunoSEQ 96-well plates, and each plate served as one replicate. For sorted subsets, each replicate PCR was loaded with around 220 ng genomic DNA, equivalent to roughly 30,000 T cell genomes. The purified libraries were quantified using a Qubit 3.0 fluorometer, sized with a Bioanalyzer 2100, and then quantified again using the KAPA Library Quantification kit. A separate single-read 150-cycle Illumina NextSeq 550 flow cell was used to sequence each immunoSEQ 96-well plate. The authors' pipeline ran thus. The immunoSEQ output contained only junctional sequences without quality scores, so filtering could not match that applied to full-length reads. To assign V/J genes and CDR3, sequences were annotated using PyIR, a Python wrapper for IgBLAST v1.9, with IMGT germline references. Reads were filtered out if the reads had weak V/J assignments (E-value above 1e-6), no CDR3, stop codons, out-of-frame junctions, or ambiguous translated residues. A V3J clonotype was defined by an identical inferred V gene, J gene, and CDR3 amino acid sequence. The percentage overlap between two repertoires was calculated by dividing the number of shared unique clonotypes by the size of the smaller repertoire. Three approaches were used to assess repertoire richness: RTK rarefaction, the Chao1 estimator, and Recon v2.1 estimates of unobserved clonotypes. For all TCRbeta clonotypes obtained by the gDNA method from a handful of donors, generation probabilities were computed with OLGA. TCRdb stores this immuneACCESS table with in-frame sequences only. Part of the clones is absent; in the studies checked, under half of the shortfall reflects unresolved V genes, and no reason is known for the rest. From that table come the V and J calls and clone size; the DNA was used to work out D and trimming. The sample profile shows some 2.1 million clones; roughly 95% of them were found once. The top ten clonotypes cover roughly 0.13% of the sample.

The V end loses 0 bases and the J end loses 5 bases, and a stretch of 14 bases separates them. From the cysteine up to the phenylalanine, the CDR3 has a length of 15 residues. Here the CDR3 DNA is all that survives: 45 bases in frame from base 1. In the germline V gene (reference sequence), CDR1 corresponds to GTSNPN and CDR2 to SVGIG. Broader findings and caveats from the paper: Sampling was restricted to blood, and TCR repertoires in tissues likely differ from the TCR repertoires found in blood. Because the study included only a small number of donors, the genetic and exposure-history diversity represented was limited. Rarefaction of sorted-subset datasets indicated incomplete sequencing despite the large sequencing depth. Naive subsets generally had larger estimated clonotype richness than memory subsets. Compared with non-shared clonotypes, clonotypes shared by all four sorted-subset donors had higher generation probabilities. Approximately 5% of naive CD4, 3.5% of naive CD8, about 2.1% of memory CD4, and 0.35% to 0.5% of memory CD8 clonotypes were shared across several donors. Based on pairwise subsampling, the degree of clonotype sharing among donors was expected to be affected by sequencing depth.

The chain is assembled from TRBV30 and TRBJ2-1; a weak D assignment points to TRBD2 (6 bases agree). Material: naive CD4+ T cells sorted from blood. This specimen's cell subset or site label, per the study, means: CD45RA+ positively selected. This sequence originates from a man aged 18-30 years in good health. The CDR3 protein is CAWSVGASVDNEQFF. The bases read TGTGCCTGGAGTGTAGGGGCTAGCGTTGACAATGAGCAGTTCTTC.